The entry below describes one TCR beta chain. The CDR3 spans 20 residues. CDR1 SGHRS and CDR2 YFSETQ come from the germline V gene. V was clipped by 4 bases and J by 5 bases; unmatched bases: 21. This sample was taken from a study of T cell responses to AZD1222 COVID-19 vaccine. Some clones are missing from TCRdb's copy, which holds only in-frame ones; the method was immunoSEQ multiplex PCR. In the table there are roughly 180,000 clones, 94% of which are singletons. This receptor was identified in an adult in good health. V is TRBV5-1 and J is TRBJ2-1, with 10 positions matching TRBD2. The material was peripheral blood, obtained on day 0 of AZD1222 vaccination. The CDR3 is CASSPWAPGASGSYHNEQFF. The CDR3 DNA follows: TGCGCCAGCAGCCCATGGGCCCCCGGGGCTAGCGGGAGTTACCACAATGAGCAGTTCTTC.